The 22 T cell receptor beta chains in this list originate from one sample, sequenced in a study of spatial heterogeneity in lung cancer. MiXCR, applied by TCRdb to the 5' RACE reads, yields one record per CDR3 protein. The sample lists about 45,000 distinct CDR3 sequences, about an eighth occurring once. Time point: sample taken at primary tumor resection. Whole RNA from tumor, nontumor lung or frozen PBMC was sequenced unsorted. The starting material was PBMCs, obtained at surgery. Receptors originate from a female donor with early-stage non-small cell lung cancer.

The table lists this clonotype with a few counts. V and J are TRBV6-2 or TRBV6-3 and TRBJ2-1, with 7 bases identical to TRBD1. The CDR3 spans 17 residues. The V segment lost 2 bases and the J segment 0 bases; nucleotides outside the gene matches: 7. CDR1 is MNHEY and CDR2 is SVGEGT in the germline V gene. CDR3 sequence reads: CASSYAKGQPSYNEQFF. In nucleotides, the CDR3 is TGTGCCAGCAGTTACGCGAAGGGACAGCCCTCCTACAATGAGCAGTTCTTC.

In this sample, this clonotype turned up many times. The CDR3 region is CSAREWGGLSYEQYF. The CDR3 DNA is TGCAGTGCTAGAGAGTGGGGGGGGCTTTCCTACGAGCAGTACTTC. The chain has TRBV20-1 and TRBJ2-7, with D possibly being TRBD2 (7 bases). The CDR3 is 15 residues long. Trimming shortened V by 0 bases and J by 1 base, and 13 bases separated the two germline ends. Germline values: CDR1 DFQATT, CDR2 SNEGSKA (reference sequence).

V is TRBV4-2 and J is TRBJ1-1; D is undetermined. The CDR3 loop spans 15 amino acids. V lost 2 bases to trimming and J lost 1 base, with 11 bases between them. Germline V lookup: CDR1 LGHNA, CDR2 YNFKEQ. This CDR3 reads CASSQHNTPNTEAFF. CDR3 coding DNA: TGTGCCAGCAGCCAACACAACACGCCGAACACTGAAGCTTTCTTT.

In its sample, this clonotype was seen a few times. This chain connects TRBV21-1 to TRBJ2-5; the listed D gene, TRBD1, was not tested against the DNA. TRBV21-1 is labeled a pseudogene. This CDR3 region has 16 residues. The CDR3, as DNA: TGTGCCAGCAGCAAAGGACGCCGGGACATCCAAGAGACCCAGTACTTC. Translating it yields CASSKGRRDIQETQYF.

This clonotype has at least ten counts. The chain couples TRBV27 to TRBJ1-1; 9 bases align to TRBD1. Trimming took 2 bases from V and 6 from J; bases not matched to a gene: 10. The V gene's germline CDR1 is MNHEY and CDR2 SMNVEV (reference sequence). CDR3 length: 16 residues. The CDR3 region is CASSLVLGQGSAEAFF. The CDR3 coding sequence is TGTGCCAGCAGTTTAGTTTTGGGACAGGGTAGTGCTGAAGCTTTCTTT.

CDR3 in amino acids: CASFGQEAPWSYTF. CDR3 in DNA: TGTGCCAGCTTTGGACAGGAGGCCCCCTGGAGCTACACCTTC. The chain links TRBV6-2 or TRBV6-3 to TRBJ1-2; 7 nucleotides match TRBD1. V lost 8 bases, J lost 9 bases, and 15 bases stayed unmatched. The germline V gene encodes CDR1 MNHEY and CDR2 SVGEGT. CDR3 length: 14 residues.

The chain couples TRBV6-2 or TRBV6-3 to TRBJ2-2; D perhaps matches TRBD2 (5 bases). This CDR3 region has 15 residues. Trimming took 5 bases from V and 2 from J, leaving 12 bases between them. Germline assignment: CDR1 MNHEY and CDR2 SVGEGT. The CDR3 sequence is CASSSQRLNTGELFF. DNA for the CDR3: TGTGCCAGCAGTAGCCAGCGGCTAAACACCGGGGAGCTGTTTTTT.

The sample holds many counts of this clonotype. V is TRBV7-2 and J is TRBJ2-5, with 8 bases aligning to TRBD2. V was pared by 2 bases and J by 3 bases, with 8 bases of the junction left unmatched. There are 16 residues in the CDR3. The V gene's germline CDR1 is SGHTA and CDR2 FQGNSA. CDR3 in amino acids: CASSLSAGVAKETQYF. The CDR3 DNA reads TGTGCCAGCAGCTTATCAGCGGGGGTAGCCAAAGAGACCCAGTACTTC.

This clonotype was seen a few times. The chain has TRBV24-1 and TRBJ2-4; no definite D call. Germline assignment: CDR1 KGHDR and CDR2 SFDVKD. The CDR3 runs to 13 residues. The ends were cut back, 4 bases at V and 3 bases at J, with 6 bases in the middle. The DNA of the CDR3 is TGTGCCACCAGTGAAGCAAACAAAAACATTCAGTACTTC. It translates to CATSEANKNIQYF.

This clonotype was picked up a small number of times. The chain uses TRBV7-2 and TRBJ2-1; 7 bases map to TRBD1. V gave up 1 base and J gave up 3 bases; unmatched junction bases: 3. Germline V CDR1 and CDR2: SGHTA, FQGNSA. The CDR3 runs to 15 residues. The CDR3 DNA is TGTGCCAGCAGCTTAGACAGGGGCAACTACAATGAGCAGTTCTTC. It yields the protein CASSLDRGNYNEQFF.

At least ten counts were recorded for this clonotype. J is TRBJ1-1 and V is TRBV6-5; 9 bases are shared with TRBD1. V gave up 7 bases and J gave up 10 bases; unmatched junction bases: 4. Germline V gene data show CDR1 as MNHEY and CDR2 as SVGAGI. The CDR3 totals 11 residues. The CDR3: CASKTGGRAFF. In DNA form, the CDR3 reads TGTGCCAGCAAGACAGGGGGTAGAGCTTTCTTT.

The gene calls are TRBV3-1 and TRBJ2-2; 8 nucleotides match TRBD1. The CDR3 is 16 amino acids. The trim removed 1 base at V and 6 bases at J, leaving 7 bases unmatched. Germline CDR1 LGHDT, CDR2 YNNKEL (reference sequence). Here the CDR3 reads CASSQVGQGAPGELFF. The CDR3 DNA reads as TGTGCCAGCAGCCAAGTCGGCCAGGGGGCCCCCGGGGAGCTGTTTTTT.

This clonotype was seen at least ten times. The chain recombines TRBV12-3 or TRBV12-4 with TRBJ1-4; D is ambiguous. The V and J ends lost 3 bases and 8 bases respectively, with 10 bases between them. The CDR3 has 13 amino acids. DNA of the CDR3: TGTGCCAGCAGTTTTGGCAGGAGGGAAAAACTGTTTTTT. Translated: CASSFGRREKLFF.

This clonotype was picked up many times. The V gene is TRBV7-2, the J gene TRBJ2-2; 7 bases align to TRBD2. The germline V gene has CDR1 SGHTA and CDR2 FQGNSA. The CDR3 length is 16 residues. The V gene end was trimmed by 5 bases and the J gene end by 5 bases; junction bases not matched to a gene: 11. CDR3 loop: CASSPQSGTATGELFF. The DNA for the CDR3 is TGTGCCAGCAGCCCCCAAAGCGGGACCGCTACCGGGGAGCTGTTTTTT.

This clonotype appeared many times. V gene TRBV28 combines with J gene TRBJ2-3; D assignment may be TRBD1 or TRBD2 (5 bases each). Per germline, CDR1 MDHEN and CDR2 SYDVKM. The CDR3 is 15 residues long. Deletions cut 2 bases from V and 1 base from J, with 10 bases between. The CDR3, as DNA: TGTGCCAGCAGTTTAGGGGGTTATCGCACAGATACGCAGTATTTT. Translation: CASSLGGYRTDTQYF.

This clonotype was seen a handful of times. This chain uses TRBV7-9 with TRBJ2-7; 8 bases agree with TRBD1. The CDR3 totals 14 residues. Germline lookup yields CDR1 SEHNR and CDR2 FQNEAQ (reference sequence). V trimming: 0 bases; J trimming: 9 bases; junction bases outside the gene matches: 7. The CDR3 spells CASSLAGQVSGQYF. CDR3 nucleotide sequence: TGTGCCAGCAGCTTAGCGGGACAGGTTTCCGGGCAGTACTTC.

This clonotype was detected only a few times. This chain joins TRBV6-1 and TRBJ1-1; D remains ambiguous. The CDR3 has 12 residues. Trimming shortened V by 8 bases and J by 1 base, and 8 bases separated the two germline ends. Germline CDR1 MNHNS, CDR2 SASEGT. CDR3 sequence (DNA): TGTGCCAGCCTACGCGCGAACACTGAAGCTTTCTTT. This codes for CASLRANTEAFF.

This clonotype was observed many times. This chain connects TRBV29-1 to TRBJ2-7; 7 nucleotides agree with TRBD2. After removal of 2 bases from V and 1 base from J, the junction contained 2 bases not matched to a gene. CDR3 length: 13 amino acids. Germline V CDR1 and CDR2: SQVTM, ANQGSEA. CDR3 residues: CSVEREGSYEQYF. The CDR3 coding sequence is TGCAGCGTTGAAAGGGAGGGGTCCTACGAGCAGTACTTC.

This clonotype has at least ten counts. The chain is built from TRBV29-1 and TRBJ2-1; weak D call: TRBD1 (6 bases). From germline, CDR1 is SQVTM and CDR2 ANQGSEA. This CDR3 comprises 14 residues. With 1 base removed from V and 3 bases from J, the gap between germline ends came to 10 bases. In DNA form, the CDR3 reads TGCAGCGTTGAAGTGGACAGCGTCTACAATGAGCAGTTCTTC. As protein: CSVEVDSVYNEQFF.

This clonotype was counted a few times. The chain employs TRBV20-1 and TRBJ2-2; no clear D. Deletions cut 5 bases from V and 6 bases from J, with 10 bases between. CDR1 and CDR2 (germline): DFQATT, SNEGSKA (reference sequence). The CDR3 consists of 12 residues. DNA of the CDR3: TGCAGTGCTCCGGGCTCCCCCGGGGAGCTGTTTTTT. Protein: CSAPGSPGELFF.

This clonotype was picked up many times. The chain combines TRBV28 with TRBJ1-5; no firm D call. This CDR3 has 14 amino acids. Trimming stripped 2 bases from V and 0 bases from J, with 5 bases between. CDR1 and CDR2 from the germline V gene are MDHEN and SYDVKM. CDR3 sequence: CASSLLNSNQPQHF. CDR3 sequence (DNA): TGTGCCAGCAGTTTACTCAATAGCAATCAGCCCCAGCATTTT.

This clonotype was recorded many times. The rearrangement joins TRBV29-1 to TRBJ2-5; no clear D. From germline, CDR1 is SQVTM and CDR2 ANQGSEA. The CDR3 is 15 residues long. V lost 6 bases to trimming and J lost 5 bases, with 22 bases between them. The CDR3 DNA reads as TGCAGCGTCCAGGCCCCCGCAAACCCACCGGAGACCCAGTACTTC. This sequence encodes CSVQAPANPPETQYF.